Shown below are 28 T cell receptor beta chains from a single sample sequenced in a study of blood T cells in healthy people across ages. The second PCR ran roughly 7 to 12 cycles with a sample-barcoded 5' primer and J-beta primers. TCRdb itself ran the 5' RACE reads through MiXCR, one entry per CDR3 protein. Among 750,000 to 950,000 distinct CDR3 sequences listed, about 29% were seen once. Another study also made use of these data, one on T cells of mothers and their children.

Source material: blood. Receptors originate from a woman aged 40-49 years in good health.

CDR3 nucleotide sequence: TGCAGTGCCCCGGACAGGGATGCAGATACGCAGTATTTT. The encoded protein is CSAPDRDADTQYF. V usage is TRBV20-1 and J usage is TRBJ2-3; 8 nucleotides match TRBD1. V dropped 6 bases and J dropped 4; count of bases not matched to a gene: 6. The V gene's germline CDR1 is DFQATT and CDR2 SNEGSKA (reference sequence). The CDR3 is made up of 13 amino acids.

This clonotype was observed a handful of times. The chain uses TRBV2 and TRBJ1-4; D gene unclear. V was clipped by 6 bases and J by 9 bases, with 8 bases between them. This CDR3 comprises 11 residues. Germline lookup yields CDR1 SNHLY and CDR2 FYNNEI. The CDR3 protein is CASSMRQKLFF. CDR3 bases: TGTGCCAGCAGCATGAGGCAAAAACTGTTTTTT.

This clonotype was counted at least ten times. The chain has TRBV4-3 and TRBJ2-7; 9 bases are shared with TRBD1. Germline loops: CDR1 LGHNA, CDR2 YSLEER. J gave up 2 bases and V 0 bases, and 2 bases lay outside the gene matches. The CDR3 totals 15 residues. The CDR3 region has the DNA TGCGCCAGCAGCCAAGAAGACAGGGGGACCTACGAGCAGTACTTC. Translation: CASSQEDRGTYEQYF.

This clonotype was seen repeatedly, ten times or more. The V gene is TRBV11-2, the J gene TRBJ2-3; 9 positions agree with TRBD2. This CDR3 has 18 amino acids. V lost 4 bases to trimming and J lost 0 bases; unmatched junction nucleotides: 11. Per germline, CDR1 SGHAT and CDR2 FQNNGV. For the CDR3, the DNA is TGTGCCAGCAGCTCTCGGGCGGGGGGGAGACCTAGCACAGATACGCAGTATTTT. Its protein is CASSSRAGGRPSTDTQYF.

This clonotype turned up a few times. The chain employs TRBV5-5 and TRBJ2-7; 7 nucleotides agree with TRBD1. Germline-derived CDR1 and CDR2 are SGHKS and YYEKEE (reference sequence). The CDR3 is 14 amino acids. V was clipped by 4 bases and J by 4 bases; unmatched bases: 8. CDR3 sequence (DNA): TGTGCCAGCAGCGCCGGGCAGGGGGAATACGAGCAGTACTTC. This codes for CASSAGQGEYEQYF.

The V call is TRBV9, the J call TRBJ2-5; 8 bases are a match to TRBD1. With 0 bases clipped from V and 1 base from J, the junction kept 8 bases outside the gene matches. Germline V gene data show CDR1 as SGDLS and CDR2 as YYNGEE. This CDR3 is built from 17 residues. The CDR3 DNA reads as TGTGCCAGCAGCGTAGGCGGACAGGGAAGGCTCCAAGAGACCCAGTACTTC. This encodes CASSVGGQGRLQETQYF.

The chain has TRBV11-2 and TRBJ1-1, with TRBD1 matching over 7 bases. Germline CDR1 and CDR2: SGHAT and FQNNGV. The CDR3 is made up of 15 amino acids. Trimming at V came to 2 bases and at J to 0 bases, leaving 3 bases not matched to a gene. CDR3 amino acids: CASSLWTGMNTEAFF. CDR3 bases: TGTGCCAGCAGCTTATGGACAGGAATGAACACTGAAGCTTTCTTT.

The chain uses TRBV12-3 or TRBV12-4 and TRBJ2-1; D unclear. V was clipped by 10 bases and J by 0 bases, with 16 bases between them. The CDR3 totals 15 residues. CDR3 sequence: CANTGRRASYNEQFF. For the CDR3, the DNA is TGTGCCAACACTGGACGAAGAGCCTCCTACAATGAGCAGTTCTTC.

This clonotype was seen ten or more times. V is TRBV7-2 and J is TRBJ1-2; 7 nucleotides agree with TRBD1. Germline V gene sequence: CDR1 SGHTA, CDR2 FQGNSA. The ends lost 2 bases at V and 3 bases at J; junction bases unmatched: 3. This CDR3 region has 14 residues. The DNA of the CDR3 is TGTGCCAGCAGCTTACCTGGACAGGACTATGGCTACACCTTC. Its translation is CASSLPGQDYGYTF.

This clonotype has a handful of counts. The chain joins TRBV7-3 to TRBJ2-5; tentative D call: TRBD1 (6 bases). Germline loops: CDR1 SGHTA, CDR2 FQGTGA. CDR3 length equals 14 residues. V was trimmed by 5 bases and J by 2 bases, leaving 12 bases between them. In nucleotides, the CDR3 is TGTGCCAGCAGCCCGGACAGTCAACAAGAGACCCAGTACTTC. This gives the protein CASSPDSQQETQYF.

The rearrangement links TRBV3-1 to TRBJ2-1; D is perhaps TRBD1 or TRBD2 (6 bases each). The CDR3 is made up of 16 amino acids. V lost 4 bases, J lost 10 bases, and 23 bases lay in between. The V gene's germline CDR1 is LGHDT and CDR2 YNNKEL (reference sequence). This CDR3 reads CASSLRNREALFEQFF. CDR3 DNA sequence: TGTGCCAGCAGCCTTAGGAACAGGGAGGCTCTTTTCGAGCAGTTCTTC.

This chain connects TRBV18 to TRBJ2-3; tentatively, D is TRBD1 (6 bases). Germline CDR1 and CDR2: KGHSH and LQKENI. The CDR3 contains 17 residues. Trimming stripped 0 bases from V and 5 bases from J, with 18 bases between. Here the CDR3 reads CASSPPESNRAEDTQYF. CDR3 in DNA: TGTGCCAGCTCACCACCGGAGTCAAACAGGGCTGAAGATACGCAGTATTTT.

This clonotype was counted at least ten times. This chain connects TRBV12-3 or TRBV12-4 to TRBJ1-2; tentative D call: TRBD1 (5 bases). Trimming removed 6 bases at V and 4 bases at J, with 12 bases between. This CDR3 has 13 amino acids. The CDR3 DNA follows: TGTGCCAGCAGGGGTACAGGACTCTATGGCTACACCTTC. This encodes CASRGTGLYGYTF.

This clonotype was observed at least ten times. The V and J genes are TRBV20-1 and TRBJ1-1; no reliable D call. Germline CDR1 reads DFQATT; CDR2 reads SNEGSKA (reference sequence). The CDR3 has 14 amino acids. The germline V and J ends were trimmed by 3 bases and 1 base, with 12 bases remaining between them. CDR3 bases: TGCAGTGCTAGGTGGGGAAACCAGAACACTGAAGCTTTCTTT. Translation: CSARWGNQNTEAFF.

The chain couples TRBV7-9 to TRBJ2-7; no clear D gene. Germline CDR1 reads SEHNR; CDR2 reads FQNEAQ (reference sequence). This CDR3 has 17 residues. V lost 1 base and J 0 bases, leaving 16 bases between the germline ends. The CDR3 region has the DNA TGTGCCAGCAGCTTAGTGGTCAACGGGTTCAGCTCCTACGAGCAGTACTTC. Translated, it gives CASSLVVNGFSSYEQYF.

This clonotype was found a few times. The chain has TRBV28 and TRBJ1-4; TRBD1 aligns across 7 bases. This CDR3 contains 16 residues. The germline CDR1 and CDR2 sequences are MDHEN and SYDVKM. J lost 4 bases, V lost 6 bases, and 11 bases had no gene match. This CDR3 reads CASRKQGLIFNEKLFF. The CDR3 bases are TGTGCCAGCAGAAAACAGGGGCTTATCTTTAATGAAAAACTGTTTTTT.

In its sample, this clonotype was seen a few times. The rearrangement joins TRBV7-2 to TRBJ2-3; 7 bases line up with TRBD1. Germline CDR1 is SGHTA and CDR2 is FQGNSA. This CDR3 spans 16 amino acids. Trimming cost V 4 bases and J 0 bases; bases outside gene matches: 7. The CDR3 sequence: CASSSAGTASTDTQYF. CDR3 bases: TGTGCCAGCAGCTCCGCCGGGACAGCTAGCACAGATACGCAGTATTTT.

About this clonotype itself: This sequence may be a read error, since a much larger clone differs from it by one base. This CDR3 is CSARVMRGGSYNEQFF. Written as DNA, the CDR3 is TGCAGTGCTAGAGTTATGCGGGGGGGCTCCTACAATGAGCAGTTCTTC. The chain combines TRBV20-1 with TRBJ2-1; TRBD2 agrees at 9 bases. Germline V CDR1 and CDR2: DFQATT, SNEGSKA (reference sequence). V lost 1 base and J lost 0; bases outside the gene matches: 4. The CDR3 runs 16 residues.

The chain has TRBV5-1 and TRBJ1-1, with a possible D match to TRBD1 (6 bases). The CDR3 covers 15 residues. CDR1 SGHRS and CDR2 YFSETQ come from the germline V gene. The V end lost 4 bases, the J end lost 10 bases, and 23 bases lay between the germline ends. The CDR3 nucleotides are TGCGCCAGCAGCCCGACTACAGGGACCGGGGGGGGAGCTTTCTTT. This gives the protein CASSPTTGTGGGAFF. The entire variable domain, with the rest obtained from reference TRBV5-1 and TRBJ1-1, is as follows: KAGVTQTPRYLIKTRGQQVTLSCSPISGHRSVSWYQQTPGQGLQFLFEYFSETQRNKGNFPGRFSGRQFSNSRSEMNVSTLELGDSALYLCASSPTTGTGGGAFFGQGTRLTVV.

The sample holds a few counts of this clonotype. Mismatch with germline at one junction end may stem from a read error. The rearrangement links TRBV27 to TRBJ1-2, with D maybe TRBD1 (5 bases). Germline loops: CDR1 MNHEY, CDR2 SMNVEV (reference sequence). This CDR3 region has 15 residues. For the CDR3, the DNA is TGTGCCAGCAGTCTATCACTTGCCGGGGGCTATGGCTACACCTTC. Translated: CASSLSLAGGYGYTF.

The sample holds a few counts of this clonotype. This chain connects TRBV12-3 or TRBV12-4 to TRBJ1-2, with TRBD1 matching over 7 bases. The junction had 8 bases not matched to a gene; V was cut back by 5 bases and J by 5 bases. This CDR3 region has 14 residues. CDR3 sequence: CASSQRQGQYGYTF. Written as DNA, the CDR3 is TGTGCCAGCAGTCAACGACAGGGTCAATATGGCTACACCTTC.

Concerning this clonotype: An end of the junction differs from the germline gene, which may be a read error. The chain employs TRBV6-5 and TRBJ2-1, with 8 positions matching TRBD2. CDR1 and CDR2 (germline): MNHEY, SVGAGI. The CDR3 runs 14 residues. CDR3 sequence (DNA): TGTGCCAGCAATTACGGGACTAGTCCGGGTGAGCAGTTCTTC. It codes for CASNYGTSPGEQFF.

This clonotype was recorded only once. This could be a read error, since a much larger clone is one nucleotide away. V usage is TRBV3-1 and J usage is TRBJ1-1; unclear D gene. In germline, CDR1 is LGHDT, CDR2 YNNKEL (reference sequence). The CDR3 consists of 13 residues. Deletions cut 3 bases from V and 0 bases from J, with 5 bases between. The CDR3 is CASSHLMNTEAFF. The CDR3 DNA reads as TGTGCCAGCAGCCACCTGATGAACACTGAAGCTTTCTTT. Filled out from reference TRBV3-1 and TRBJ1-1, the complete variable domain reads DTAVSQTPKYLVTQMGNDKSIKCEQNLGHDTMYWYKQDSKKFLKIMFSYNNKELIINETVPNRFSPKSPDKAHLNLHINSLELGDSAVYFCASSHLMNTEAFFGQGTRLTVV.

The sample holds a few counts of this clonotype. V and J are TRBV2 and TRBJ1-1; 8 bases are shared with TRBD1. The V gene end was trimmed by 7 bases and the J gene end by 4 bases; junction bases not matched to a gene: 8. CDR1 and CDR2 from the germline V gene are SNHLY and FYNNEI. There are 14 residues in the CDR3. DNA of the CDR3: TGTGCCAGCATCGACAGGGGCGGGGGCACTGAAGCTTTCTTT. It is translated as CASIDRGGGTEAFF.

V usage is TRBV29-1 and J usage is TRBJ2-5, with D possibly TRBD1 on 6 matching bases. Germline CDR1 and CDR2: SQVTM and ANQGSEA. With 0 bases removed from V and 9 bases from J, the gap between germline ends came to 20 bases. This CDR3 has 15 amino acids. CDR3 region: CSVEDRGTQLGAQYF. The CDR3 DNA follows: TGCAGCGTTGAAGATAGGGGGACACAACTTGGGGCCCAGTACTTC.

This clonotype was picked up many times. The V call is TRBV25-1, the J call TRBJ1-2, with D perhaps TRBD1 (5 bases). The germline V and J ends were trimmed by 6 bases and 3 bases, with 20 bases remaining between them. Germline CDR1 is MGHDK and CDR2 is SYGVNS. The CDR3 length is 16 residues. CDR3 DNA: TGTGCCAGCAGAGGTCTAGGGGCGGGCCTTGACTATGGCTACACCTTC. Its protein product is CASRGLGAGLDYGYTF.

CDR3 residues: CASSFRAGNDEKLFF. In DNA form, the CDR3 reads TGTGCCAGCAGCTTTAGGGCAGGGAACGATGAAAAACTGTTTTTT. The chain combines TRBV7-2 with TRBJ1-4; a possible D gene is TRBD1 (5 bases). This CDR3 contains 15 residues. CDR1 is SGHTA, CDR2 FQGNSA, per germline. The germline V and J ends were trimmed by 3 bases and 6 bases, with 14 bases remaining between them.

V gene TRBV6-4 combines with J gene TRBJ1-1, with TRBD1 matching 10 bases. The CDR3 spans 15 residues. The ends lost 4 bases at V and 5 bases at J; junction bases unmatched: 7. In germline, CDR1 is MRHNA, CDR2 SNTAGT. This CDR3 is CASSVTGGGVTEAFF. The CDR3 DNA is TGTGCCAGCAGTGTGACAGGGGGCGGCGTGACTGAAGCTTTCTTT.